A single sample is the source of the 2 T cell receptor beta chains below, sequenced in a study of PD-L1 blockade in urothelial cancer. Repertoires were generated with immunoSEQ multiplex PCR, while TCRdb's copy carries only in-frame clones and drops some. The sample carries roughly 56,000 clones, roughly 80% recorded once. The material was PBMCs, obtained around atezolizumab (anti-PD-L1) treatment. These TCRs come from a man in his sixties or seventies with urothelial cancer.

The CDR3 bases are TGTGCCAGCAGTGAAGAATATTACGGGACAGGGGGCACTGAGACCCAGTACTTC. Amino acid sequence: CASSEEYYGTGGTETQYF. The chain employs TRBV6-1 and TRBJ2-5; 12 bases agree with TRBD1. The CDR3 has 18 amino acids. The germline V gene encodes CDR1 MNHNS and CDR2 SASEGT. The V gene end was trimmed by 1 base and the J gene end by 5 bases; junction bases not matched to a gene: 11.

A single count supports this clone. This chain uses TRBV6-1 with TRBJ1-2; D is possibly TRBD1 (5 bases). CDR1 is MNHNS, CDR2 SASEGT, per germline. CDR3 size: 15 residues. V dropped 1 base and J dropped 4 bases, with 13 bases sitting between them. The CDR3 spells CASSEVGTQGYGYTF. DNA for the CDR3: TGTGCCAGCAGTGAAGTAGGGACTCAAGGCTATGGCTACACCTTC.